This T cell receptor beta chain was identified during a study of T cell responses to AZD1222 COVID-19 vaccine. General observations from the study: Researchers took repertoire samples only after the peak T cell response had come. Spike was spanned by vaccine-associated CD4 TCRs, which were dominant at 160-218 and 743-854. A mostly white British donor set with more females was recruited, and clonal diversity was possibly underestimated.

Measured with immunoSEQ multiplex PCR; TCRdb has only the in-frame clones, and not every one. This sample has approximately 180,000 clones, with 85% to 95% found just once. Comments on this clone: What it binds is unknown.

The V and J ends lost 8 bases and 5 bases respectively, with 17 bases between them. The CDR3 length is 14 residues. CDR1 and CDR2 (germline): ENHRY, SYGVKD. The chain carries TRBV10-3 and TRBJ2-3; TRBD2 might be the D (5 bases). The receptor was isolated from an adult in good health. The specimen was peripheral blood, collected on day 0 of AZD1222 vaccination. CDR3: CAICRAPREDTQYF. The CDR3, as DNA: TGTGCCATCTGCCGGGCCCCCCGGGAAGATACGCAGTATTTT.